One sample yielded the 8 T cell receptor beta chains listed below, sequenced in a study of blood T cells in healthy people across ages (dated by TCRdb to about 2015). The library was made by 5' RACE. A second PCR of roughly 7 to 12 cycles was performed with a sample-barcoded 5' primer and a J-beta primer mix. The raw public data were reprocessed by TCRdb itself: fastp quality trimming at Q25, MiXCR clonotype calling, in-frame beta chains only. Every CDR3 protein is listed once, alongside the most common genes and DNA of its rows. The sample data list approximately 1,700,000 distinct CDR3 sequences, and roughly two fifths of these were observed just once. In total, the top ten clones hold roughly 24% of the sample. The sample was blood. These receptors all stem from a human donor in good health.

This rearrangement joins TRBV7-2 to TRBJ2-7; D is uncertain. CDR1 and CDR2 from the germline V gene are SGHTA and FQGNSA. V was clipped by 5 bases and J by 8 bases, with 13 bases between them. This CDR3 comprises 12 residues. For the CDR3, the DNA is TGTGCCAGCAGCGCCGAAGGGTTGAAGCAGTACTTC. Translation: CASSAEGLKQYF.

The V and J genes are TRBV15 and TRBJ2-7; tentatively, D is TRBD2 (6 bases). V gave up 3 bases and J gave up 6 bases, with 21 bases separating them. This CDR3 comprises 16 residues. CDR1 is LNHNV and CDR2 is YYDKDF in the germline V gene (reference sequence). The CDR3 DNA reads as TGTGCCACCAGCAGCCGCTTAGGGAGGTCGGCCGGCGAGCAGTACTTC. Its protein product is CATSSRLGRSAGEQYF.

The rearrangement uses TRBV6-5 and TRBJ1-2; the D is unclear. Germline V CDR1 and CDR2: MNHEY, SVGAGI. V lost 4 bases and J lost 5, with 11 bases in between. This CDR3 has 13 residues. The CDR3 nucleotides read TGTGCCAGCAGTTCAAGGCCCGGTTATGGCTACACCTTC. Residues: CASSSRPGYGYTF.

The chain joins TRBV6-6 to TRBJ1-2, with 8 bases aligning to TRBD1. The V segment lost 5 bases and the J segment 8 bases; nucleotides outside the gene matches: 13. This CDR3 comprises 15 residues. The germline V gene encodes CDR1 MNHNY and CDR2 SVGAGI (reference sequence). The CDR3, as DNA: TGTGCCAGCAGTAAGCCCCCCGGACAGGGTGGGGGCTACACCTTC. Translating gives CASSKPPGQGGGYTF.

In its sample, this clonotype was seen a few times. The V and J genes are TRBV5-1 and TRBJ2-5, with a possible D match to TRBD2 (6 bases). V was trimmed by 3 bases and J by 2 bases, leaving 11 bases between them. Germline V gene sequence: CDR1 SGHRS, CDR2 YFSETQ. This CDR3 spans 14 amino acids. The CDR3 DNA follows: TGCGCCAGCAGCTGGGGGGACGGGCAAGAGACCCAGTACTTC. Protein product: CASSWGDGQETQYF. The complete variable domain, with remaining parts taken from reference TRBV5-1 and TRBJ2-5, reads KAGVTQTPRYLIKTRGQQVTLSCSPISGHRSVSWYQQTPGQGLQFLFEYFSETQRNKGNFPGRFSGRQFSNSRSEMNVSTLELGDSALYLCASSWGDGQETQYFGPGTRLLVL.

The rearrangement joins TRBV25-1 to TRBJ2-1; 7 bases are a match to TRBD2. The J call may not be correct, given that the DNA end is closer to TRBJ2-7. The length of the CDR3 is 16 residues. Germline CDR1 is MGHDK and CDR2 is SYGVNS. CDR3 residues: CASSGLSGNSYNEQYF. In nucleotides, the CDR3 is TGTGCCAGCAGTGGACTCAGCGGGAACTCCTACAATGAGCAGTACTTC.

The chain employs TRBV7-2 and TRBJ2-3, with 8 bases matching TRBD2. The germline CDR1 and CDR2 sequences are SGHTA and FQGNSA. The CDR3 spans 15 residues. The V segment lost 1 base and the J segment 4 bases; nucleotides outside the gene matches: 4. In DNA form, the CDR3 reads TGTGCCAGCAGCTTAGTGCGGGGGGAGGCAGATACGCAGTATTTT. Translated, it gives CASSLVRGEADTQYF.

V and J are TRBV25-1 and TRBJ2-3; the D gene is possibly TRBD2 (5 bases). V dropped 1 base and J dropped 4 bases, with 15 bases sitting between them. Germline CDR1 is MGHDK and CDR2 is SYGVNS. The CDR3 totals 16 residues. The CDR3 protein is CASSEFTERVADTQYF. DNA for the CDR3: TGTGCCAGCAGTGAATTTACGGAGAGGGTGGCAGATACGCAGTATTTT.